This TCR beta chain was profiled in a study of control samples from healthy donors and cancer patients. The CDR3 is made up of 14 amino acids. The ends were cut back, 2 bases at V and 6 bases at J, with 13 bases in the middle. Germline loops: CDR1 SGHTA, CDR2 FQGNSA. TCRdb keeps only in-frame clones here, not all; method: immunoSEQ multiplex PCR. In the table there are 65,000 to 85,000 clones, more than 70% of which are singletons. The chain employs TRBV7-2 and TRBJ1-1; D gene uncertain. The TCR comes from a woman in her forties or fifties with head and neck cancer. Sequences were obtained from PBMCs. This chain's CDR3 is CASSLSPGIAEAFF. CDR3 coding DNA: TGTGCCAGCAGCTTAAGTCCCGGAATCGCTGAAGCTTTCTTT.